This TCR beta chain was recorded in a study of shared clonotypes between healthy human individuals. This CDR3 contains 15 residues. The germline V and J ends were trimmed by 5 bases and 3 bases, with 16 bases remaining between them. Germline V gives CDR1 LNHDA, CDR2 SQIVND (reference sequence). The method was immunoSEQ multiplex PCR; TCRdb's version includes in-frame clones alone and lacks a portion of them. The sample shows 470,000 or so clones, almost 80% of them seen only once. Material: PBMCs. The chain carries TRBV19 and TRBJ1-2; D is unresolved. This TCR derives from a woman aged 40 to 50 in good health. Some clones in this sample may be carry-over from other donors' samples. The CDR3 is CASSAWQHTDYGYTF. CDR3 DNA sequence: TGTGCCAGTAGTGCGTGGCAGCATACAGACTATGGCTACACCTTC.